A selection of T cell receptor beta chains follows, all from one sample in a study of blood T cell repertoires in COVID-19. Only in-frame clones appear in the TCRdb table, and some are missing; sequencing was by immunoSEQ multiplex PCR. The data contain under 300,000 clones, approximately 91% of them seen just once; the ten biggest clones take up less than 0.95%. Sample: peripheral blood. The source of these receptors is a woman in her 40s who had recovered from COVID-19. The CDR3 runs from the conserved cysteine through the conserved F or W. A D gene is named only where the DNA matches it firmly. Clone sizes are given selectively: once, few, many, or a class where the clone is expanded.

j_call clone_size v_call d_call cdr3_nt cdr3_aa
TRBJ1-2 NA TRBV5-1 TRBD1 TGCGCCAGCAGCTTGGGGCCGGGACAGGGTAGGGATGGCTACACCTTC CASSLGPGQGRDGYTF
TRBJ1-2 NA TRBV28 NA TGTGCCAGCAGTTCTGGGGGCATGGGCCATGGCTACACCTTC CASSSGGMGHGYTF
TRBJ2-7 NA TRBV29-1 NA TGCAGCGTTGAGGAGGGCGCCTACGAGCAGTACTTC CSVEEGAYEQYF
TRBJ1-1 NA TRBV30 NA TGTGCCTGGACCCCGGCGGGGGGACATACTGAAGCTTTCTTT CAWTPAGGHTEAFF
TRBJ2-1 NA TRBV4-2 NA TGTGCCAGCAGTCAAGAAATGTCCAGGAGAGGGTACGAGGGCTACAATGAGCAGTTCTTC CASSQEMSRRGYEGYNEQFF
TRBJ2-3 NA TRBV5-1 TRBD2 TGCGCCAGCAGCTTACTAGCGGGAGGAACTACAGATACGCAGTATTTT CASSLLAGGTTDTQYF
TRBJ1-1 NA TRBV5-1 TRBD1 TGCGCCAGCAGCTTGCCTGGACAGGGGGGCACTGAAGCTTTCTTT CASSLPGQGGTEAFF
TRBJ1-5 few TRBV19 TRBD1 TGTGCCAGTAGTGGGGGGACAGGGGGCAGCAATCAGCCCCAGCATTTT CASSGGTGGSNQPQHF
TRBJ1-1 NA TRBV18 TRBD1 TGTGCCAGCTCAGGGACAGGGGGTGAGACTGAAGCTTTCTTT CASSGTGGETEAFF
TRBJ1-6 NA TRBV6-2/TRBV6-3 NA TGTGCCAGCAGTACACCCGGACAGAGCGGCTACAGAGGCAATTCACCCCTCCACTTT CASSTPGQSGYRGNSPLHF
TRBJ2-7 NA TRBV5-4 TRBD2 TGTGCCAGCCCGAGAGCGGGAGGAGGTTACGAGCAGTACTTC CASPRAGGGYEQYF
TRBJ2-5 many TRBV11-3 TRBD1 TGTGCCAGCAGCTTAGTCGTAATAACCGGGACAGACCCGAAAGAGACCCAGTACTTC CASSLVVITGTDPKETQYF
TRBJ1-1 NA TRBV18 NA TGTGCCAGCTCACCATTCCGGGGGGGGGACACTGAAGCTTTCTTT CASSPFRGGDTEAFF
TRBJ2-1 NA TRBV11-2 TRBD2 TGTGCCAGCAGCCCATTAGCGGGAGATAATGAGCAGTTCTTC CASSPLAGDNEQFF
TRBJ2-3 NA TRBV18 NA TGTGCCAGCTCAGCACGGACTAGCACAGATACGCAGTATTTT CASSARTSTDTQYF
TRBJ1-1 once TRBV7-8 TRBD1 TGTGCCAGCAGCTTAGGGACAGGGTTTTCTGAAGCTTTCTTT CASSLGTGFSEAFF
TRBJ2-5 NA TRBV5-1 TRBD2 TGCGCCAGCCTCGAGAATGCGGGAGGGTCCGGGGAGGAGACCCAGTACTTC CASLENAGGSGEETQYF
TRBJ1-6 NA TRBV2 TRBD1 TGTGCCAGCGGGACAGGGAACTTATCCCTCCACTTT CASGTGNLSLHF
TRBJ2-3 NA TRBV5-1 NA TGCGCCAGCAGCCCCCTCTGGGGCGCAGATACGCAGTATTTT CASSPLWGADTQYF
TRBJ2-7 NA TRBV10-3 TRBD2 TGTGCCATCAGTCCGGCTAGCGGGCCCTACGAGCAGTACTTC CAISPASGPYEQYF
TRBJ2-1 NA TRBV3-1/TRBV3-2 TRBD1 TGTGCCAGCAGAGCCGGGACAGGAGCTTACAATGAGCAGTTCTTC CASRAGTGAYNEQFF
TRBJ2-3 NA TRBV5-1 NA TGCGCCAGCAGCTTGTTTTGGCTTGGCACAGATACGCAGTATTTT CASSLFWLGTDTQYF
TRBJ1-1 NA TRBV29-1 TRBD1 TGCAGCGTCCTAAGACAGGGAATGAACACTGAAGCTTTCTTT CSVLRQGMNTEAFF
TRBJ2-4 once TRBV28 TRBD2 TGTGCCAGCAGGGGAGCGGGACTAGCGGTCCAAGCCAAAAACATTCAGTACTTC CASRGAGLAVQAKNIQYF
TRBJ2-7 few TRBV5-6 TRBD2 TGTGCCAGCAGCTCCCGACTAGCGGGAGTGGGGGAGCAGTACTTC CASSSRLAGVGEQYF
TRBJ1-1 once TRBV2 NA TGTGCCAGCAGACCGACAGGCCTTTCCACCTCTGAAGCTTTCTTT CASRPTGLSTSEAFF
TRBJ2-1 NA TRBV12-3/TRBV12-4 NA TGTGCCAGCAGTTCGAGGCTTTTCCCTGAGCAGTTCTTC CASSSRLFPEQFF
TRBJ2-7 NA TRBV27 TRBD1 TGTGCCAGCAGTCCGGACAGGAGACTCTATTACGAGCAGTACTTC CASSPDRRLYYEQYF
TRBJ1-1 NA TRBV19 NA TGTGCCAGTAGTATAGACGCGCCAGGAGGCACTGAAGCTTTCTTT CASSIDAPGGTEAFF
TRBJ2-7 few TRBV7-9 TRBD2 TGTGCCAGCAGCGCGAGTAGCGGGAACTCCTACGAGCAGTACTTC CASSASSGNSYEQYF
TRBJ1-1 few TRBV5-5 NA TGTGCCAGCAGCCCGTGGGGAGAGGGCACTGAAGCTTTCTTT CASSPWGEGTEAFF
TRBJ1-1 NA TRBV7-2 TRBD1 TGTGCCAGCAGCCGGCTGGACAGGGGCCCCACTGAAGCTTTCTTT CASSRLDRGPTEAFF
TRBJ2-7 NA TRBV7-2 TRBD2 TGTGCCAGCAGCTTAAGGTCTGGCGGGAGTGGATACGAGCAGTACTTC CASSLRSGGSGYEQYF
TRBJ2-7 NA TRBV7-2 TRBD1 TGTGCCAGCAGTGGGACAGGGGGTTCCCCCGAGCAGTACTTC CASSGTGGSPEQYF
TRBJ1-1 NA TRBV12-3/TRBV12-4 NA TGTGCCAGCAGTTTTAGAGGGGGCACTGAAGCTTTCTTT CASSFRGGTEAFF
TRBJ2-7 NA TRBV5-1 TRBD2 TGCGCCAGCAGCTTGGCTAGCGGGAGCTCCTACGAGCAGTACTTC CASSLASGSSYEQYF
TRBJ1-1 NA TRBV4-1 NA TGCGCCAGCAGCCAGGCCGGCCAGGCGAACACTGAAGCTTTCTTT CASSQAGQANTEAFF
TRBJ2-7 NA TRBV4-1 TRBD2 TGCGCCAGCAGCCAAGATGCTGCGGGAGACCACTACGAGCAGTACTTC CASSQDAAGDHYEQYF
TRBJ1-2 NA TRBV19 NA TGTGCCAGTAGTATAACAGAGATTAACTATGGCTACACCTTC CASSITEINYGYTF
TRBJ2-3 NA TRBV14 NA TGTGCCAGCAGCCAAGAGGGGGACACCGAGGGGCCCACAGATACGCAGTATTTT CASSQEGDTEGPTDTQYF
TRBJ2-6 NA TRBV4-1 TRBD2 TGCGCCAGCAGCAGCGGGGCCCAAGTGGATGGGGCCAACGTCCTGACTTTC CASSSGAQVDGANVLTF
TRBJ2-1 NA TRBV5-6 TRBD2 TGTGCCAGCAGCTTGGTTAGCGGGAGATCCAATGAGCAGTTCTTC CASSLVSGRSNEQFF
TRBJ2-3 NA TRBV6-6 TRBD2 TGTGCCAGCAGGGACCAGGGGACTAGGCAGTATTTT CASRDQGTRQYF
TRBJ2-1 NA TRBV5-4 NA TGTGCCAGCAGCTTGGCGGCTAGCGTGTACAATGAGCAGTTCTTC CASSLAASVYNEQFF
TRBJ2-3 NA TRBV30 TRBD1 TGTGCCTCGCCCGGACAGGGGGCAGATACGCAGTATTTT CASPGQGADTQYF
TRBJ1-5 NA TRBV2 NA TGTGCCACCCAGGGATCGGGCGGCAATCAGCCCCAGCATTTT CATQGSGGNQPQHF
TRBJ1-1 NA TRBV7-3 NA TGTGCCAGCAGCCCGGGACACCAGAACACTGAAGCTTTCTTT CASSPGHQNTEAFF
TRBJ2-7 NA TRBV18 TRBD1 TGTGCCAGCTCACCCCTACAGGGGGCGGACGAGCAGTACTTC CASSPLQGADEQYF
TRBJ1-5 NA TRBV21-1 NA TGTGCCATCCCGAAACGATCGGACAGGGGGCGGGAGCCCCAGCATTTT CAIPKRSDRGREPQHF
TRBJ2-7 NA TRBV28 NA TGTGCCAGCAGCAAGACTAGTGTCTACGAGCAGTACTTC CASSKTSVYEQYF
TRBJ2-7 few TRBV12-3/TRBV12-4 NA TGTGCCAGCAGTTCAGATGTACCTGACGAGCAGTACTTC CASSSDVPDEQYF
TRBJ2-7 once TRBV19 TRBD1 TGTGCCAGTAGTGCCGACAGGGGGGGGATTGAGCAGTACTTC CASSADRGGIEQYF
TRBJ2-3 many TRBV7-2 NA TGTGCCAGCAGCTTAGCCGGTAACACAGATACGCAGTATTTT CASSLAGNTDTQYF
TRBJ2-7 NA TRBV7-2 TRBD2 TGTGCCAGCAGCCCCCGACTAGCGGGAATGTACGAGCAGTACTTC CASSPRLAGMYEQYF
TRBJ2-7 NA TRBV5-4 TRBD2 TGTGCCAGCAGCTTGGGACTAGCGGGGCCCTACGAGCAGTACTTC CASSLGLAGPYEQYF
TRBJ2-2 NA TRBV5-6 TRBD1 TGTGCCAGCAGGGCGGGACAGGGGGTCTCCGGGGAGCTGTTTTTT CASRAGQGVSGELFF
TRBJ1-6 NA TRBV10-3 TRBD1 TGTGCCATCAGTCGAGCCGGGACAGATAATTCACCCCTCCACTTT CAISRAGTDNSPLHF
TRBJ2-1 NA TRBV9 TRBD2 TGTGCCAGCAGCGTAGGGGCTAGCGGGAGTGTTTACGATGAGCAGTTCTTC CASSVGASGSVYDEQFF